The rows below give T cell receptor beta chains drawn from one sample of a study of blood T cell repertoires in COVID-19. The repertoire was sequenced with immunoSEQ multiplex PCR; TCRdb's copy has only in-frame clones and lacks some. The sample yields roughly 430,000 clones, over 75% seen once. Source material: PBMCs or T cells enriched from blood (not recorded which). Receptors originate from a woman aged 40 to 50 with acute COVID-19. The CDR3 runs from the conserved cysteine through the conserved F or W. Fields, in order: CDR3 protein, CDR3 DNA, clone size, J gene, V gene, D gene. D genes are given only for firm matches. The size field is filled for only some rows; it gives once, few, many or a size class.

CAWSVGAGNQPQHF TGTGCCTGGAGTGTGGGGGCAGGGAATCAGCCCCAGCATTTT . TRBJ1-5 TRBV30 .
CASSVDGGQYYGYTF TGTGCCAGCAGCGTAGATGGCGGCCAATACTATGGCTACACCTTC . TRBJ1-2 TRBV9 .
CSVWGGERYEQYF TGCAGCGTGTGGGGAGGCGAAAGGTACGAGCAGTACTTC . TRBJ2-7 TRBV29-1 .
CASGLDGATNEKLFF TGTGCTAGTGGTTTGGATGGGGCTACGAATGAAAAACTGTTTTTT . TRBJ1-4 TRBV12-5 .
CASSWGQRKNTEAFF TGTGCCAGCAGCTGGGGACAGAGGAAGAACACTGAAGCTTTCTTT . TRBJ1-1 TRBV11-2 TRBD1
CASSPTSDRSYGYTF TGTGCCAGCAGCCCAACCTCAGACAGGAGCTATGGCTACACCTTC once TRBJ1-2 TRBV9 .
CASSFVTGRSNSPLHF TGTGCCAGCAGTTTTGTGACGGGGAGGAGTAATTCACCCCTCCACTTT . TRBJ1-6 TRBV27 .
CATSDQDRAYTDTQYF TGTGCCACCAGTGATCAGGACAGGGCTTACACAGATACGCAGTATTTT . TRBJ2-3 TRBV24-1 TRBD1
CASSLGRTPNPETQYF TGCGCCAGCAGCCTCGGCCGGACACCAAACCCAGAGACCCAGTACTTC . TRBJ2-5 TRBV5-1 .
CASSFFYGDIYEQYF TGTGCCAGCAGCTTTTTTTACGGAGATATATACGAGCAGTACTTC . TRBJ2-7 TRBV7-6 .
CASSYSLGAGGNQPQHF TGTGCCAGCAGTTACTCGTTGGGGGCCGGGGGCAATCAGCCCCAGCATTTT once TRBJ1-5 TRBV6-2/TRBV6-3 .
CASSPAGSEKLFF TGTGCCAGCTCACCAGCGGGGAGTGAAAAACTGTTTTTT . TRBJ1-4 TRBV18 .
CASSLAGTGGEKLFF TGTGCCAGCAGCTTAGCCGGGACAGGGGGGGAAAAACTGTTTTTT . TRBJ1-4 TRBV7-8 TRBD1
CASRQGGGYTF TGTGCCAGCCGACAGGGTGGTGGCTACACCTTC . TRBJ1-2 TRBV18 TRBD1
CASSLTLSTDTQYF TGCGCCAGCAGCTTGACCCTAAGCACAGATACGCAGTATTTT . TRBJ2-3 TRBV5-1 .
CASSVTGGGNEKLFF TGTGCCAGCAGCGTAACAGGGGGAGGGAATGAAAAACTGTTTTTT . TRBJ1-4 TRBV9 TRBD1
CASGTTGVYLEIEAFF TGTGCCAGCGGAACAACCGGGGTCTACCTAGAAATTGAAGCTTTCTTT once TRBJ1-1 TRBV7-9 .
CASSQRAGKNNEQFF TGTGCCAGCAGCCAAAGGGCAGGGAAAAACAATGAGCAGTTCTTC . TRBJ2-1 TRBV7-2 .
CASSLAGAYNEQFF TGTGCCAGCAGTCTAGCGGGGGCGTACAATGAGCAGTTCTTC . TRBJ2-1 TRBV9 TRBD2
CASSFGQKNTEAFF TGTGCCAGCAGTTTTGGACAGAAGAACACTGAAGCTTTCTTT once TRBJ1-1 TRBV27 .
CASSSTGTEAFF TGTGCCAGCAGCTCTACGGGCACTGAAGCTTTCTTT . TRBJ1-1 TRBV13 .
CASSQVRGLAREQFF TGTGCCAGCAGCCAAGTTCGGGGACTAGCGAGGGAGCAGTTCTTC . TRBJ2-1 TRBV3-1/TRBV3-2 TRBD2
CASSLQGAQGYGYTF TGTGCCAGCAGCCTACAGGGGGCGCAGGGCTATGGCTACACCTTC . TRBJ1-2 TRBV3-1/TRBV3-2 TRBD1
CATSAKDRVGTDTQYF TGTGCCACCAGTGCCAAGGACAGGGTCGGGACAGATACGCAGTATTTT . TRBJ2-3 TRBV24-1 TRBD1
CASSHPSSRAQYF TGTGCCAGCAGCCACCCTAGCTCTAGGGCCCAGTACTTC . TRBJ2-5 TRBV5-4 .
CASSIKSDRYNEQFF TGTGCCAGCAGTATAAAATCGGACAGATACAATGAGCAGTTCTTC . TRBJ2-1 TRBV27 .
CASSQDRGDEQFF TGCGCCAGCAGCCAAGATCGGGGGGATGAGCAGTTCTTC . TRBJ2-1 TRBV4-1 TRBD2
CATKQGQGSPYEQYF TGTGCCACAAAACAAGGGCAGGGAAGTCCCTACGAGCAGTACTTC . TRBJ2-7 TRBV6-5 .
CASSPQGVNNSPLHF TGCGCCAGCAGCCCACAGGGGGTCAATAATTCACCCCTCCACTTT . TRBJ1-6 TRBV5-1 TRBD1
CASSKTGPYTEQYF TGTGCCAGTAGTAAGACAGGCCCCTACACCGAGCAGTACTTC . TRBJ2-7 TRBV19 .
CASSQNPGVGEPQHF TGTGCCAGCAGCCAAAACCCAGGGGTCGGCGAGCCCCAGCATTTT . TRBJ1-5 TRBV16 .
CASSISGTGGNEAFF TGTGCCAGTAGTATCAGCGGGACAGGGGGTAATGAAGCTTTCTTT . TRBJ1-1 TRBV19 TRBD1
CSAGDRGRTDTQYF TGCAGCGCCGGGGACAGGGGGCGGACAGATACGCAGTATTTT . TRBJ2-3 TRBV29-1 TRBD1
CASSQGTGLYEQYF TGTGCCAGCAGTCAAGGGACGGGACTATACGAGCAGTACTTC . TRBJ2-7 TRBV27 TRBD2
CASSATGGLQPQHF TGTGCCAGCAGTGCCACAGGGGGCCTTCAGCCCCAGCATTTT once TRBJ1-5 TRBV2 TRBD1
CASSPSGDTYEQYF TGCGCCAGCAGCCCCAGCGGGGATACCTACGAGCAGTACTTC . TRBJ2-7 TRBV4-1 TRBD2
CASSLGGGAEAFF TGTGCCAGCAGCTTAGGAGGGGGGGCTGAAGCTTTCTTT . TRBJ1-1 TRBV11-3 .
CASSFAGAPSGNTIYF TGTGCCAGCAGCTTCGCGGGGGCACCCTCTGGAAACACCATATATTTT . TRBJ1-3 TRBV7-2 .
CATQSSSEAFF TGTGCCACCCAGTCCTCCTCGGAGGCTTTCTTT many TRBJ1-1 TRBV7-2 .
CASSLVWGAGGNQPQHF TGTGCCAGCAGCTTAGTTTGGGGCGCGGGGGGCAATCAGCCCCAGCATTTT . TRBJ1-5 TRBV7-8 .
CASSPLLGAGQETQYF TGTGCCAGCAGCCCCCTTTTGGGGGCAGGGCAAGAGACCCAGTACTTC . TRBJ2-5 TRBV7-6 .
CASSGTGSDNEQFF TGTGCCAGCAGCGGGACAGGGAGTGACAATGAGCAGTTCTTC . TRBJ2-1 TRBV25-1 TRBD1
CASSVGQGSTDTQYF TGTGCCAGCAGCGTTGGGCAGGGCAGCACAGATACGCAGTATTTT . TRBJ2-3 TRBV9 .
CASTPKGGGLDTQYF TGTGCCAGCACCCCGAAGGGGGGGGGCCTGGATACGCAGTATTTT . TRBJ2-3 TRBV2 .
CASSLSGGWGYGYTF TGTGCCAGCAGTTTATCCGGGGGATGGGGCTATGGCTACACCTTC . TRBJ1-2 TRBV27 .
CASSQAPRLQETQYF TGTGCCAGCAGCCAAGCCCCGCGACTCCAAGAGACCCAGTACTTC . TRBJ2-5 TRBV3-1/TRBV3-2 .
CASSASSTGLLEKLFF TGTGCCAGCAGTGCCTCCTCGACAGGACTTCTTGAAAAACTGTTTTTT . TRBJ1-4 TRBV6-1 .
CASSLAPGQDYEQYF TGCGCCAGCAGCTTAGCACCGGGACAAGATTACGAGCAGTACTTC . TRBJ2-7 TRBV5-1 .
CASSLGLVLLNTGELFF TGTGCCAGCAGCTTAGGCCTCGTACTTCTAAACACCGGGGAGCTGTTTTTT . TRBJ2-2 TRBV7-6 .
CASSGSGVYGYTF TGTGCCAGCAGTGGTTCAGGCGTCTATGGCTACACCTTC . TRBJ1-2 TRBV2 .